This TCR beta chain originates from a study of PD-1 blockade in mismatch repair-deficient tumors. Study background: Patients had over ten mismatch repair-deficient cancer types and were previously treated and progressing. Study conclusions and caveats: Tumor-resident clones, often absent from pretreatment blood, expanded after pembrolizumab and then contracted.

As concerns this clone: Its specificity is not known.

Clones were sequenced by immunoSEQ multiplex PCR, and TCRdb holds only the in-frame ones, with some missing. The table records 56,000 or so clones, around 80% of them present only once. Every patient had mismatch repair deficiency by PCR or immunohistochemistry. TCR sequencing covered a few patients who responded to pembrolizumab. The material was peripheral blood, obtained 4 weeks after starting pembrolizumab. The origin of this receptor is an adult with mismatch repair-deficient cancer.

This CDR3 is CASRISGSAYEQYF. In nucleotides, the CDR3 is TGTGCCAGCAGAATTAGCGGGAGCGCCTACGAGCAGTACTTC. The rearrangement joins TRBV6-6 to TRBJ2-7, with TRBD2 identical over 9 bases. Germline V gene data show CDR1 as MNHNY and CDR2 as SVGAGI (reference sequence). There are 14 residues in the CDR3. V trimming: 6 bases; J trimming: 2 bases; junction bases outside the gene matches: 5.